This TCR beta chain was sequenced in a study of cytomegalovirus exposure and HLA in healthy donors. Study-wide results and caveats: As was reported, the HLA-A and HLA-B alleles of most subjects were accurately predicted from TCR beta sequences. The later analysis indicated that the majority of CMV-associated TCR beta chains appeared HLA-restricted. The study designated 150 to 200 TCR beta chains cytomegalovirus-associated. Relative to the approximately 700-donor mean, N-insertions were reportedly fewer in an Asian-associated ancestry cluster in a later analysis.

The CDR3 spans 14 residues. V lost 6 bases and J lost 0, with 11 bases in between. The germline CDR1 and CDR2 sequences are LGHNA and YSLEER. This clone turned up a few times. Its antigen is unidentified. The PCR used 60 Vbeta and 13 Jbeta primers. Data came from immunoSEQ multiplex PCR; TCRdb stores just in-frame clones and leaves some out. The repertoire holds roughly 170,000 clones, roughly 80% seen once, with over 2.5% in the top ten. The sequence was collected from a female donor in good health and CMV-seronegative. V gene TRBV4-3 combines with J gene TRBJ1-1; unclear D gene. Sequenced sample: PBMCs. The CDR3 DNA is TGCGCCAGCAGGGGCCTCCTACTGAACACTGAAGCTTTCTTT. Its translation is CASRGLLLNTEAFF.